Included here is one TCR beta chain sequence, with context. The data stem from a study of blood T cell repertoires in COVID-19. Overall study context: Samples of COVID-19 (acute and convalescent) were obtained from the United States, Italy and Spain. PBMCs, B-cell-depleted T cells, or T cells were the source of the cDNA or gDNA that made up the material.

J lost 0 bases, V lost 3 bases, and 5 bases had no gene match. The CDR3 has 15 amino acids. Germline V gives CDR1 LNHDA, CDR2 SQIVND (reference sequence). In the original workflow: Estimates of nucleated cell counts were drawn from the amplification of reference gene primers. Repertoires were generated with immunoSEQ multiplex PCR, while TCRdb's copy carries only in-frame clones and drops some. That table supplies the V and J calls and clone size; D and trimming were determined from the DNA. The data hold under 200,000 clones, with 65% to 85% observed a single time. This TCR came from a woman in her thirties with acute or convalescent COVID-19. The chain uses TRBV19 and TRBJ2-7; 7 bases are a match to TRBD1. The sequenced material came from peripheral blood. The CDR3 DNA reads TGTGCCAGTAGTATTATGGGGGACAGCTCCTACGAGCAGTACTTC. As protein: CASSIMGDSSYEQYF.